One TCR beta chain is described in this entry. Here immunoSEQ multiplex PCR was the method, and the copy in TCRdb shows in-frame clones only, minus some. This sample carries 65,000 to 90,000 clones, about 91% of them seen once, and the ten largest clones take approximately 0.25%. These data originate in a study of technical replicates of blood from several donors. The CDR3 totals 13 residues. Germline-derived CDR1 and CDR2 are SGHRS and YFSETQ. With V trimmed by 7 bases and J by 4 bases, 8 bases remained unmatched. The chain recombines TRBV5-1 with TRBJ2-7, with 7 bases that match TRBD2. The clonotype was recovered from a human donor in good health. The sequencing input was T cells isolated from PBMCs. In nucleotides, the CDR3 is TGCGCCAGCCAACTCATCGGGGGGTACGAGCAGTACTTC. Its translation: CASQLIGGYEQYF.